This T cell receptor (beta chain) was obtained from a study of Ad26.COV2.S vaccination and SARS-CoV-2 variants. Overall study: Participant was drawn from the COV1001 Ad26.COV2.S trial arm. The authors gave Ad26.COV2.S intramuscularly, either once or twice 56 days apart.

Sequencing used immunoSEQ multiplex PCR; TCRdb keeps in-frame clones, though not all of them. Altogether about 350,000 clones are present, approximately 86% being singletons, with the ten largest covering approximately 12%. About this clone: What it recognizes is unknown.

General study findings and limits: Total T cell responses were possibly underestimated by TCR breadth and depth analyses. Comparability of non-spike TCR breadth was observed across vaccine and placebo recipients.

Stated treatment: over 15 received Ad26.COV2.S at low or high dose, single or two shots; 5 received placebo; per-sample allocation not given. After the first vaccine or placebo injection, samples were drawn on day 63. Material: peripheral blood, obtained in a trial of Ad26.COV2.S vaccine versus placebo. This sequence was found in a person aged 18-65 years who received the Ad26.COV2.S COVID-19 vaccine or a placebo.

The CDR3 loop reads CASSSWTSGDEQFF. In DNA, the CDR3 is TGTGCCAGCAGTTCCTGGACTAGCGGGGATGAGCAGTTCTTC. V gene TRBV27 combines with J gene TRBJ2-1, with 12 bases identical to TRBD2. After removal of 4 bases from V and 8 bases from J, the junction contained 3 bases not matched to a gene. Germline loops: CDR1 MNHEY, CDR2 SMNVEV (reference sequence). The CDR3 is made up of 14 amino acids.